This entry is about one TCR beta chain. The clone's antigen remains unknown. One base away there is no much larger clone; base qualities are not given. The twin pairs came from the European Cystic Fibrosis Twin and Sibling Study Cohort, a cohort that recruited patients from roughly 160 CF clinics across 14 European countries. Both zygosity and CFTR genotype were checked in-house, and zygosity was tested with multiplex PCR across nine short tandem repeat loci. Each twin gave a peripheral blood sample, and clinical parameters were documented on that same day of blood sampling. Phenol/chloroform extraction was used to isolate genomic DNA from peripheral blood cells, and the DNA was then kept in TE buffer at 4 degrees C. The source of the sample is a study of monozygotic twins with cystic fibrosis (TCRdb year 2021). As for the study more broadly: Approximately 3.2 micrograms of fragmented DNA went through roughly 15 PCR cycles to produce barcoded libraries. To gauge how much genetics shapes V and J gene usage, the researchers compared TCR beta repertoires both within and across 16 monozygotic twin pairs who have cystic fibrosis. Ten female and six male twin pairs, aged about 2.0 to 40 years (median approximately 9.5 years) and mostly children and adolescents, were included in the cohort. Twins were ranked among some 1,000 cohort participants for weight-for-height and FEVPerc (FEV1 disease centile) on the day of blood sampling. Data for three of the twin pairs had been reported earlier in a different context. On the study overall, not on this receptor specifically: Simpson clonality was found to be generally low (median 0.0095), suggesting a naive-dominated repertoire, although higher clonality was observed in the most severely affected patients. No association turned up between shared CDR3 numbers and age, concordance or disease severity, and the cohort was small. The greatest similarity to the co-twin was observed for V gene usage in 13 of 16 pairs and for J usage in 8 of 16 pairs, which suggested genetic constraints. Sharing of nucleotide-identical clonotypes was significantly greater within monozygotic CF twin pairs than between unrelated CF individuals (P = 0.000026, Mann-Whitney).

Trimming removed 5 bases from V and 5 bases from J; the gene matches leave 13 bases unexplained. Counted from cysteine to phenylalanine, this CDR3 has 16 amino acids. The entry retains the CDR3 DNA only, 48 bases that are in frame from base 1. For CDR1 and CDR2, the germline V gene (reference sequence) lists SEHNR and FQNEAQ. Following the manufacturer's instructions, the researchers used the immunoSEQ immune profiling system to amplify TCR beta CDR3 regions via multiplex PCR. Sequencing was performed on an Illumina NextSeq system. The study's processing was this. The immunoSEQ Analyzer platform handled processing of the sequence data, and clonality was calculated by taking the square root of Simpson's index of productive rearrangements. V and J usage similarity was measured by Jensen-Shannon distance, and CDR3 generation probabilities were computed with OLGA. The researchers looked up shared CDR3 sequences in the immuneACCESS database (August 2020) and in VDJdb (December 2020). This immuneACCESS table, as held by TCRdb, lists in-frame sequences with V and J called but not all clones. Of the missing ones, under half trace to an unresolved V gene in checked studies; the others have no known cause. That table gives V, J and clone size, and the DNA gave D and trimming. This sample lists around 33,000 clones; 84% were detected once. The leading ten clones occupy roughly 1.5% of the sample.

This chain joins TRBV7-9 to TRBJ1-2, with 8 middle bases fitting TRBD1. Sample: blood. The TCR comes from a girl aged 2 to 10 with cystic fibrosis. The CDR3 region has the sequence CASSHSNRDRRYGYTF. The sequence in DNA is TGTGCCAGCAGCCACTCAAACCGGGACAGGCGTTATGGCTACACCTTC.